This entry describes one TCR beta chain. The source of the sample is a study of blood T cells in healthy people across ages. V shed 6 bases, J shed 1 base, and the junction held 13 bases outside the gene matches. CDR3 size: 17 residues. The germline CDR1 and CDR2 sequences are SGHNT and YYREEE (reference sequence). Together with a sample-barcoded 5' primer, a J-beta primer mix was included in a second PCR lasting about 6 to 11 cycles. TCRdb independently ran MiXCR on the 5' RACE reads; one entry per CDR3 protein. Among about 1.4 million distinct CDR3 sequences listed, around 59% were seen once. The TCR sequence derives from a man younger than 30 in good health. Sequenced material: blood. The chain employs TRBV5-4 and TRBJ2-1; TRBD1 agrees at 7 bases. Here the CDR3 DNA reads TGTGCCAGCACCTCACCGAAACAGGGGAGATCCTACAATGAGCAGTTCTTC. Translation: CASTSPKQGRSYNEQFF.